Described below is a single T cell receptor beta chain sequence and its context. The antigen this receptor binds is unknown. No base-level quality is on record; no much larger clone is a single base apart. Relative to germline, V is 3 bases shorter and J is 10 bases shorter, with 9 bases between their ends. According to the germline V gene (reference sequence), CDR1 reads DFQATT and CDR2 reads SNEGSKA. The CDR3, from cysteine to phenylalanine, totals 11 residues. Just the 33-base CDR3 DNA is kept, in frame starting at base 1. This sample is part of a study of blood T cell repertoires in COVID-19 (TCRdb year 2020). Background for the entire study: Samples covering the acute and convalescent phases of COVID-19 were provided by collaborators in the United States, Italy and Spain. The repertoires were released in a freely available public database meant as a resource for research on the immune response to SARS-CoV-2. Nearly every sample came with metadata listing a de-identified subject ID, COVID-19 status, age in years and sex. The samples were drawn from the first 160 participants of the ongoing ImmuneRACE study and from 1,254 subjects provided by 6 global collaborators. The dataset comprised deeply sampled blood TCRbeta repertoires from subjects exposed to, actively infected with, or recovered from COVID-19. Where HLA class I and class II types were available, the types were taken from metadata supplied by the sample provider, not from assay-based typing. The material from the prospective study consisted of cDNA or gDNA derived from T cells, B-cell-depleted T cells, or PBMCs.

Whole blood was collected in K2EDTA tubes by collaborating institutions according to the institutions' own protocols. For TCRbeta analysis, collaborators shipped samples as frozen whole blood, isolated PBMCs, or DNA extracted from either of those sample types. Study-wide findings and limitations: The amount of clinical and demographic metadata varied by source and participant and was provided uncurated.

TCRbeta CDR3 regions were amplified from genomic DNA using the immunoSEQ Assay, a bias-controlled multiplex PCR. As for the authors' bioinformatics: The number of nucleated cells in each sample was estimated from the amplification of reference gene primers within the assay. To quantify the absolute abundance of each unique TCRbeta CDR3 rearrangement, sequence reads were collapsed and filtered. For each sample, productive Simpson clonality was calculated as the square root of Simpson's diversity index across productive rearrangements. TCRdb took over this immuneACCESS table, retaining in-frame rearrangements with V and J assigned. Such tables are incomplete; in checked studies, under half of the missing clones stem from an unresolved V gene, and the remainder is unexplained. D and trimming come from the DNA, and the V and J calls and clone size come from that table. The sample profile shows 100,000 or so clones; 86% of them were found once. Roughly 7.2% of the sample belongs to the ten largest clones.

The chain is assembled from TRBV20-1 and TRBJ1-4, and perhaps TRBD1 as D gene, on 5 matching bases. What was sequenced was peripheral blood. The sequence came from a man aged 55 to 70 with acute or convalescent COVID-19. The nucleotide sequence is TGCAGTGCTAGGACAGAGCTAAAACTGTTTTTT. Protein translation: CSARTELKLFF.